These 20 T cell receptor beta chains originate from one sample sequenced in a study of T cell responses to AZD1222 COVID-19 vaccine. Clones were sequenced by immunoSEQ multiplex PCR, and TCRdb holds only the in-frame ones, with some missing. This table holds under 150,000 clones, 85% to 90% found once. The sequences come from peripheral blood, collected on day 0 of AZD1222 vaccination. The receptor set was obtained from an adult in good health.

The chain is built from TRBV7-2 and TRBJ1-2; D not certain. The CDR3 runs to 14 residues. The V end lost 1 base, the J end lost 7 bases, and 13 bases lay between the germline ends. Per the germline V gene, CDR1 is SGHTA and CDR2 is FQGNSA. This CDR3 reads CASSLGSPMGGYTF. DNA for the CDR3: TGTGCCAGCAGCTTAGGATCGCCTATGGGTGGCTACACCTTC. The full variable domain, completed using reference TRBV7-2 and TRBJ1-2, is GAGVSQSPSNKVTEKGKDVELRCDPISGHTALYWYRQSLGQGLEFLIYFQGNSAPDKSGLPSDRFSAERTGGSVSTLTIQRTQQEDSAVYLCASSLGSPMGGYTFGSGTRLTVV.

This chain joins TRBV6-5 and TRBJ1-2, with 8 bases that match TRBD1. The V and J ends lost 2 bases and 4 bases, in that order; junction bases with no gene match: 3. The CDR3 consists of 14 residues. The germline V gene encodes CDR1 MNHEY and CDR2 SVGAGI. The CDR3, as DNA: TGTGCCAGCAGTTACCTCGGGACAGGCTATGGCTACACCTTC. Residues: CASSYLGTGYGYTF.

The chain is built from TRBV18 and TRBJ1-1, with D possibly being TRBD1 (5 bases). Germline lookup yields CDR1 KGHSH and CDR2 LQKENI. There are 13 residues in the CDR3. Trimming cost V 4 bases and J 5 bases, with 11 bases left between them. CDR3 DNA: TGTGCCAGCTCACAAGGGGACCAGACTGAAGCTTTCTTT. It specifies CASSQGDQTEAFF. The complete variable domain, with remaining parts taken from reference TRBV18 and TRBJ1-1, reads NAGVMQNPRHLVRRRGQEARLRCSPMKGHSHVYWYRQLPEEGLKFMVYLQKENIIDESGMPKERFSAEFPKEGPSILRIQQVVRGDSAAYFCASSQGDQTEAFFGQGTRLTVV.

This clone was observed once. The genes are TRBV6-1 and TRBJ2-3, with 11 bases aligning to TRBD2. V gave up 1 base and J gave up 2 bases; unmatched junction bases: 2. The CDR3 is 16 residues long. CDR1 is MNHNS and CDR2 is SASEGT in the germline V gene. CDR3 in DNA: TGTGCCAGCAGTGAAGGACTAGCGGGATTCACAGATACGCAGTATTTT. This encodes CASSEGLAGFTDTQYF.

The gene calls are TRBV6-1 and TRBJ1-5, with TRBD1 as a possible D gene (5 bases). Germline-derived CDR1 and CDR2 are MNHNS and SASEGT. The CDR3 runs to 14 residues. The V end lost 2 bases, the J end lost 4 bases, and 9 bases lay between the germline ends. The CDR3 nucleotides read TGTGCCAGCAGTGAAATCAGGGTGAATCAGCCCCAGCATTTT. This sequence encodes CASSEIRVNQPQHF.

A single count supports this clone. The V call is TRBV5-1, the J call TRBJ2-2; D not certain. Germline lookup yields CDR1 SGHRS and CDR2 YFSETQ. Trimming removed 0 bases from V and 5 bases from J, with 8 bases in between. This CDR3 spans 14 amino acids. The CDR3 is CASSLDPQTGELFF. CDR3 DNA sequence: TGCGCCAGCAGCTTGGATCCCCAGACCGGGGAGCTGTTTTTT.

CDR3 sequence (DNA): TGTGCCAGCAGCTTGCGCAGAGGAAAGAGCACTGAAGCTTTCTTT. This translates into CASSLRRGKSTEAFF. V usage is TRBV5-5 and J usage is TRBJ1-1; no clear D. This CDR3 is 15 amino acids long. Germline V lookup: CDR1 SGHKS, CDR2 YYEKEE (reference sequence). Trimming cost V 1 base and J 4 bases, with 14 bases left between them.

This chain connects TRBV18 to TRBJ2-7, with D unresolved. Germline V gene lookup returns CDR1 KGHSH and CDR2 LQKENI. The CDR3 consists of 14 residues. With 3 bases removed from V and 2 bases from J, the gap between germline ends came to 11 bases. For the CDR3, the DNA is TGTGCCAGCTCACCCTCCGGTAGCACCTACGAGCAGTACTTC. Amino acid sequence: CASSPSGSTYEQYF.

This chain links TRBV19 with TRBJ2-7; TRBD2 is a possible D gene (5 bases). The CDR3 is 13 residues long. Between the trimmed V and J ends, which lost 2 bases and 9 bases, there was a span of 14 bases. Germline V gene data show CDR1 as LNHDA and CDR2 as SQIVND (reference sequence). In DNA, the CDR3 is TGTGCCAGTAGTATATCCCCGGGATCCGGGCAGTACTTC. It codes for CASSISPGSGQYF. The full variable domain, its missing parts supplied by reference TRBV19 and TRBJ2-7, is DGGITQSPKYLFRKEGQNVTLSCEQNLNHDAMYWYRQDPGQGLRLIYYSQIVNDFQKGDIAEGYSVSREKKESFPLTVTSAQKNPTAFYLCASSISPGSGQYFGPGTRLTVT.

This chain connects TRBV5-1 to TRBJ1-1; no clear D gene. Germline CDR1 is SGHRS and CDR2 is YFSETQ. V was pared by 0 bases and J by 4 bases, with 13 bases between. This CDR3 spans 15 amino acids. CDR3 DNA sequence: TGCGCCAGCAGCTTGGCCCCCTCGTCGGGCACTGAAGCTTTCTTT. Protein product: CASSLAPSSGTEAFF.

The rearrangement joins TRBV5-6 to TRBJ1-1; D is uncertain. Deletions cut 4 bases from V and 4 bases from J, with 11 bases between. CDR1 is SGHDT and CDR2 is YYEEEE in the germline V gene. The CDR3 is made up of 13 amino acids. CDR3 coding DNA: TGTGCCAGCAGCATTGAGGTGGGCACTGAAGCTTTCTTT. Protein sequence: CASSIEVGTEAFF.

V gene TRBV6-5 combines with J gene TRBJ2-7; tentatively, D is TRBD1 (6 bases). The length of the CDR3 is 13 residues. V was clipped by 8 bases and J by 6 bases, with 17 bases between them. Germline V gives CDR1 MNHEY, CDR2 SVGAGI. Here the CDR3 reads CASSISGVGEQYF. DNA for the CDR3: TGTGCCAGCTCTATTTCAGGGGTTGGCGAGCAGTACTTC.

The V and J genes are TRBV9 and TRBJ1-2; 7 nucleotides match TRBD1. This CDR3 is 14 amino acids long. J lost 4 bases, V lost 4 bases, and 7 bases had no gene match. Germline CDR1 reads SGDLS; CDR2 reads YYNGEE. The CDR3 reads CASSTNRDSYGYTF. The CDR3 DNA reads TGTGCCAGCAGCACAAACCGGGACAGCTATGGCTACACCTTC.

This clone was seen once. This sequence joins TRBV4-3 and TRBJ2-7; 7 bases align to TRBD2. The CDR3 extends over 16 amino acids. Per the germline V gene, CDR1 is LGHNA and CDR2 is YSLEER. The junction had 11 bases not matched to a gene; V was cut back by 0 bases and J by 6 bases. Here the CDR3 reads CASSQEGLAEDSEQYF. CDR3 nucleotide sequence: TGCGCCAGCAGCCAAGAGGGGCTAGCGGAAGATTCCGAGCAGTACTTC.

This clone has only one observation. This sequence joins TRBV28 and TRBJ1-2; D is ambiguous. Per germline, CDR1 MDHEN and CDR2 SYDVKM. Trimming stripped 3 bases from V and 1 base from J, with 6 bases between. The CDR3 is 13 residues long. CDR3 amino acids: CASSLSDNYGYTF. Here the CDR3 DNA reads TGTGCCAGCAGTTTGAGCGATAACTATGGCTACACCTTC.

The chain is built from TRBV27 and TRBJ1-4; D call uncertain. The CDR3 contains 15 residues. The V gene's germline CDR1 is MNHEY and CDR2 SMNVEV (reference sequence). The germline V and J ends were trimmed by 1 base and 4 bases, with 10 bases remaining between them. The CDR3 bases are TGTGCCAGCAGTTTATTCGGGCAGCATAATGAAAAACTGTTTTTT. It encodes CASSLFGQHNEKLFF.

As regards this clone: This sample includes further DNA sequences coding for the same CDR3. The chain couples TRBV5-6 to TRBJ1-3; D remains unclear. Trimming stripped 0 bases from V and 0 bases from J, with 7 bases between. Germline V gene sequence: CDR1 SGHDT, CDR2 YYEEEE. This CDR3 spans 15 amino acids. CDR3 DNA sequence: TGTGCCAGCAGCTTGGGTGCCTCCTCTGGAAACACCATATATTTT. Its translation: CASSLGASSGNTIYF.

V gene TRBV3-1 (or the pseudogene TRBV3-2) combines with J gene TRBJ1-6; D uncertain. The germline V and J ends were trimmed by 0 bases and 8 bases, with 5 bases remaining between them. The CDR3 has 13 residues. Germline V gene data show CDR1 as LGHDT and CDR2 as YNNKEL (reference sequence). The CDR3 is CASSQDGHSPLHF. As DNA, the CDR3 is TGTGCCAGCAGCCAAGATGGGCATTCACCCCTCCACTTT.

The V gene is TRBV7-2, the J gene TRBJ2-5; D is uncertain. The V and J ends lost 5 bases and 5 bases respectively, with 9 bases between them. CDR1 is SGHTA and CDR2 is FQGNSA in the germline V gene. The CDR3 sequence is 12 residues long. CDR3 residues: CASSLDRETQYF. CDR3 nucleotide sequence: TGTGCCAGCAGCCTAGACCGGGAGACCCAGTACTTC.

The chain recombines TRBV13 with TRBJ2-7; 10 bases are shared with TRBD2. Trimming took 4 bases from V and 4 from J; bases not matched to a gene: 4. The CDR3 covers 14 residues. Germline values: CDR1 PRHDT, CDR2 FYEKMQ (reference sequence). The CDR3 nucleotides read TGTGCCAGCAGCTCGGGACTAGCGACATACGAGCAGTACTTC. Translating it yields CASSSGLATYEQYF.